The 21 T cell receptor beta chains reported below all come from one sample, sequenced in a study of shared clonotypes between healthy human individuals (dated by TCRdb to 2019 to 2021). The library was produced with the immunoSEQ multiplex PCR assay. TCRdb provides this immuneACCESS table in a form limited to in-frame rearrangements. Some clones are lacking; in checked studies, under half of them reflect an unresolved V gene, and why the rest are absent is not known. This sample is represented by about 2 million clones; about 95% of them were singletons. In total, the top ten clones hold less than 1.5% of the sample. For the CD8 naive samples, CD45RO-negative cells were positively selected for CCR7, yielding a CD45RA+CCR7+ population from which TemRA cells were excluded. Sequenced input: naive CD8+ T cells sorted from blood. Taken with the paper, the label for cell subset or site translates to: CD45RA+CCR7+. These receptors originate from a man aged 18 to 30 in good health.

This clone has a single count. J is TRBJ2-3 and V is TRBV11-3, with 7 bases matching TRBD1. Germline CDR1 and CDR2: SGHNT and YENEEA. The J segment lost 2 bases and the V segment lost 2 bases, leaving 4 bases of the junction unmatched. This CDR3 contains 15 residues. The CDR3 here is CASSLRQGPTDTQYF. CDR3 DNA sequence: TGTGCCAGCAGCTTAAGACAGGGTCCCACAGATACGCAGTATTTT.

The CDR3 spells CASSEDRGLLYEQYF. CDR3 nucleotide sequence: TGTGCCAGCAGTGAAGACAGGGGGCTCCTTTACGAGCAGTACTTC. This chain connects TRBV2 to TRBJ2-7, with 9 bases lining up with TRBD1. CDR1 and CDR2 from the germline V gene are SNHLY and FYNNEI. The CDR3 totals 15 residues. J lost 4 bases, V lost 1 base, and 5 bases had no gene match.

CDR3 nucleotide sequence: TGCAGCGTACCCGGGACGAGGGTTGAGACCCAGTACTTC. Translated: CSVPGTRVETQYF. The chain employs TRBV29-1 and TRBJ2-5; D is possibly TRBD1 or TRBD2 (5 bases each). The germline CDR1 and CDR2 sequences are SQVTM and ANQGSEA. This CDR3 has 13 residues. With 6 bases removed from V and 5 bases from J, the gap between germline ends came to 16 bases.

The rearrangement links TRBV27 to TRBJ2-3; the match to TRBD2 covers 9 bases. The germline gives CDR1 MNHEY, CDR2 SMNVEV (reference sequence). The CDR3 totals 17 residues. V was clipped by 5 bases and J by 3 bases; unmatched bases: 12. The CDR3: CASSLLSSGGPTDTQYF. The CDR3 region has the DNA TGTGCCAGCAGTCTCCTCTCGAGCGGGGGGCCTACAGATACGCAGTATTTT.

V is TRBV2 and J is TRBJ1-1; D ambiguous. V was shortened by 2 bases and J by 5 bases, with 6 bases between the two germline ends. Looked up from germline, CDR1 is SNHLY and CDR2 is FYNNEI. The CDR3 is 12 amino acids. The CDR3, as DNA: TGTGCCAGCAGTGAACCGGGTACTGAAGCTTTCTTT. It is translated as CASSEPGTEAFF.

The genes are TRBV28 and TRBJ2-7; D ambiguous. The CDR3 is 13 amino acids. Germline-derived CDR1 and CDR2 are MDHEN and SYDVKM. Trimming took off 2 bases at V and 7 bases at J, with 12 bases between the two ends. The CDR3: CASSLTTLGEQYF. DNA of the CDR3: TGTGCCAGCAGTTTAACGACCCTGGGGGAGCAGTACTTC.

This chain connects TRBV6-4 to TRBJ2-7; TRBD1 is a possible D gene (6 bases). CDR3 size: 18 residues. From germline, CDR1 is MRHNA and CDR2 SNTAGT. Deletions cut 0 bases from V and 3 bases from J, with 21 bases between. The CDR3 DNA reads as TGTGCCAGCAGTGACTCGGCAGGGGCGGAATCAATCAGCTACGAGCAGTACTTC. Protein product: CASSDSAGAESISYEQYF.

The V and J genes are TRBV2 and TRBJ1-2; a weak D match, TRBD1 (6 bases). Trimming cost V 6 bases and J 4 bases, with 15 bases left between them. This CDR3 has 14 amino acids. Germline V gene data show CDR1 as SNHLY and CDR2 as FYNNEI. The CDR3 reads CASSPFWTAYGYTF. The CDR3 DNA sequence: TGTGCCAGCAGCCCGTTTTGGACAGCCTATGGCTACACCTTC.

The V call is TRBV4-3, the J call TRBJ2-7; D possibly corresponds to TRBD2 (6 bases). The germline V gene encodes CDR1 LGHNA and CDR2 YSLEER. This CDR3 region has 16 residues. Trimming shortened V by 0 bases and J by 9 bases, and 21 bases separated the two germline ends. DNA for the CDR3: TGCGCCAGCAGCCAAGATATAGCGGATGAGACCTTGCGGCAGTACTTC. Translated: CASSQDIADETLRQYF.

The chain has TRBV4-3 and TRBJ2-2, with D unclear. Germline CDR1 is LGHNA and CDR2 is YSLEER. The CDR3 totals 14 residues. The V gene lost 4 bases and the J gene lost 3 bases, with 9 bases spanning the gap. The CDR3 region is CASSLETDTGELFF. The CDR3 coding sequence is TGCGCCAGCAGCCTCGAGACCGACACCGGGGAGCTGTTTTTT.

V is TRBV30 and J is TRBJ1-2, with D possibly being TRBD1 (6 bases). Germline V gene sequence: CDR1 GTSNPN, CDR2 SVGIG (reference sequence). The CDR3 sequence is 14 residues long. Trimming removed 0 bases at V and 4 bases at J, with 12 bases between. The CDR3 DNA reads as TGTGCCTGGAGTGTACACGGGACAAGCTATGGCTACACCTTC. The encoded protein is CAWSVHGTSYGYTF.

In this sample, this clone turned up once. CDR3 in amino acids: CASSLDPGAEQFF. The CDR3 bases are TGTGCCAGCAGCTTAGATCCCGGGGCCGAGCAGTTCTTC. This chain connects TRBV11-2 to TRBJ2-1, with D possibly being TRBD1 or TRBD2 (5 bases each). The CDR3 extends over 13 amino acids. The V gene's germline CDR1 is SGHAT and CDR2 FQNNGV. Between the trimmed V and J ends, which lost 0 bases and 10 bases, there was a span of 10 bases. Complete variable domain (other parts from reference TRBV11-2 and TRBJ2-1): EAGVAQSPRYKIIEKRQSVAFWCNPISGHATLYWYQQILGQGPKLLIQFQNNGVVDDSQLPKDRFSAERLKGVDSTLKIQPAKLEDSAVYLCASSLDPGAEQFFGPGTRLTVL.

The chain has TRBV5-1 and TRBJ2-3; D unclear. The length of the CDR3 is 14 residues. The V end lost 0 bases, the J end lost 2 bases, and 7 bases lay between the germline ends. Germline V CDR1 and CDR2: SGHRS, YFSETQ. CDR3 in amino acids: CASSLVGYTDTQYF. CDR3 in DNA: TGCGCCAGCAGCTTGGTCGGGTACACAGATACGCAGTATTTT.

This chain uses TRBV27 with TRBJ1-6; D may be TRBD1 (6 bases). The CDR3 loop spans 14 amino acids. V shed 3 bases and J shed 11 bases, with 14 bases lying between them. The V gene's germline CDR1 is MNHEY and CDR2 SMNVEV (reference sequence). The CDR3 loop is CASSLGGPAAPLHF. CDR3 DNA sequence: TGTGCCAGCAGTTTGGGGGGGCCCGCTGCACCCCTCCACTTT.

The V call is TRBV28, the J call TRBJ2-5, with 10 bases that match TRBD1. The junction had 5 bases not matched to a gene; V was cut back by 7 bases and J by 6 bases. The CDR3 is 13 residues long. Germline V CDR1 and CDR2: MDHEN, SYDVKM. The chain's CDR3 is CASTTGGQKTQYF. The CDR3 region has the DNA TGTGCCAGCACGACAGGGGGCCAGAAGACCCAGTACTTC.

The genes are TRBV7-9 and TRBJ2-3; D call uncertain. V lost 4 bases and J 1 base, leaving 12 bases between the germline ends. The CDR3 is 15 amino acids. Looked up from germline, CDR1 is SEHNR and CDR2 is FQNEAQ (reference sequence). The CDR3 sequence: CASSSTARGTDTQYF. The CDR3 DNA follows: TGTGCCAGCAGCTCGACGGCGCGCGGCACAGATACGCAGTATTTT.

The J gene is TRBJ2-1, the V gene TRBV4-3, with a tentative D call TRBD2 (5 bases). The V gene's germline CDR1 is LGHNA and CDR2 YSLEER. Deletions cut 3 bases from V and 8 bases from J, with 23 bases between. The CDR3 is 17 residues long. CDR3 DNA sequence: TGCGCCAGCAGCCAGGACGTCCCGGGGAACCCCCTAGATGAGCAGTTCTTC. Its translation: CASSQDVPGNPLDEQFF.

This chain joins TRBV4-3 and TRBJ1-4; no clear D. CDR1 is LGHNA and CDR2 is YSLEER in the germline V gene. The CDR3 runs 18 residues. Trimming cost V 0 bases and J 0 bases, with 14 bases left between them. CDR3 bases: TGCGCCAGCAGCCAAGATGATCGGGAGTCATCAACTAATGAAAAACTGTTTTTT. Residues: CASSQDDRESSTNEKLFF.

The rearrangement links TRBV27 to TRBJ1-1, with D possibly being TRBD1 (6 bases). Germline V lookup: CDR1 MNHEY, CDR2 SMNVEV (reference sequence). V was trimmed by 3 bases and J by 3 bases, leaving 8 bases between them. This CDR3 comprises 13 residues. The CDR3 region is CASSFTGHTEAFF. The CDR3 region has the DNA TGTGCCAGCAGTTTCACAGGGCACACTGAAGCTTTCTTT.

The chain couples TRBV27 to TRBJ2-1; TRBD2 agrees at 8 bases. Trimming removed 6 bases from V and 7 bases from J; junction bases left unmatched: 8. Germline V lookup: CDR1 MNHEY, CDR2 SMNVEV (reference sequence). The CDR3 contains 14 residues. The CDR3 coding sequence is TGTGCCAGCAGCCTCAGCGGGAGCTGGAATGAGCAGTTCTTC. It translates to CASSLSGSWNEQFF.

This clone was seen only once. In the same sample, other DNA sequences code for this CDR3. The gene calls are TRBV7-8 and TRBJ2-7; no firm D call. Germline loops: CDR1 SGHVS, CDR2 FQNEAQ. V was clipped by 1 base and J by 0 bases, with 10 bases between them. The CDR3 totals 15 residues. This chain's CDR3 is CASSLEPGLSYEQYF. For the CDR3, the DNA is TGTGCCAGCAGCTTAGAGCCGGGCCTCTCCTACGAGCAGTACTTC.